The TCR beta chain described here comes from a study of T cells in Graves' hyperthyroidism and ophthalmopathy (dated by TCRdb to about 2019). Describing the broader study: Peripheral blood samples were taken at initial diagnosis, before any treatment was given. After sampling, hyperthyroidism patients received methimazole starting at 30 mg daily, and ophthalmopathy patients received high-dose intravenous methylprednisolone. Prospective prediction of ophthalmopathy was tested in an independent validation cohort consisting of fewer than 20 hyperthyroidism patients and more than 15 patients who later progressed to ophthalmopathy. A discovery cohort of about 100 patients, about 40 with Graves' ophthalmopathy and about 58 with stable Graves' hyperthyroidism, was used to find distinguishing TCR V-J signatures. TCR Vbeta CDR3 sequencing of around 130 peripheral blood samples (approximately 44 ophthalmopathy, 75 hyperthyroidism and some 17 progressor patients) is reported in the paper. In six Graves' hyperthyroidism patients, the study also compared T-cell repertoires from thyroid tissue with T-cell repertoires from blood. The approximately 100 discovery patients were divided at random into training and test sets in a 7:3 ratio. General conclusions and limits of the study: Most expanded thyroid clonotypes (frequency above 0.001) were also detected in blood, a finding suggesting that blood repertoires may reflect thyroid immune responses. In validation, progression to ophthalmopathy was predicted by the model with 70.59% sensitivity and about 72% specificity, a median of about 6.8 months before onset. In cross-validation, a model built on a 13 V-J signature told ophthalmopathy apart from stable hyperthyroidism with just under 90% sensitivity and approximately 81% specificity, and in testing the same model reached 80%/75%. Sample size was not statistically predetermined, and blinding of investigators to group allocation was not performed.

The TCR beta CDR3 regions were amplified from the RNA transcripts. The first round of RT-PCR for the TCR CDR3 was performed with the HTBI primer set and the Qiagen OneStep RT-PCR kit. A second multiplex PCR round built the libraries, followed by size selection and purification. Libraries were sequenced paired-end with 100 bp reads on an Illumina HiSeq2000. The authors processed their data as follows. SOAPnuke was used to process the raw data, removing reads that contained adapters or uncalled bases, had a mean Phred below 15, or lacked an exact match to the constant primer or identifier. High-quality paired reads were merged with COPE v1.2.5, and unique nucleotide sequences were defined as clonotypes. Clonotypes were aligned to IMGT TRBV, TRBD and TRBJ reference segments using MiTCR v1.1. Analysis was restricted to V-J combinations with a frequency above 0.0001, which covered 98% to 99.2% of repertoires. The TCS score was defined as the ratio of F50 (clonal expansion) to E x V (chaos), calculated using BLOSUM62-based TCRdist between CDR3 peptides within each V-J. Welch's t-statistics and random forest reduced 500 to 650 V-J features to 13, which were used in a naive Bayes classifier (R e1071). The Morisita-Horn index was used to measure how similar the thyroid and blood repertoires were. Using fastp at Q25 and MiXCR, TCRdb reprocessed the public reads and kept productive beta chains. When rows share a CDR3 protein, they turn into one entry using the most common DNA and genes. What appears here as the V and J calls and clone size reflects TCRdb's work, not the paper's. The sample profile shows 700,000 to 950,000 distinct CDR3 sequences; roughly a third of them were found once. Less than 35% of the sample belongs to the ten largest clones.

The germline V gene (reference sequence) sets CDR1 to DFQATT and CDR2 to SNEGSKA. V gives up 7 bases and J gives up 7 bases, and the segment between their germline ends measures 16 bases. The CDR3 goes from the cysteine to the phenylalanine over 12 residues. The read is trimmed to its CDR3 DNA, 36 bases read in frame from base 1. Many counts were recorded for this clonotype. The target of this receptor is not known. No much larger clonotype is one base removed from it; base qualities were not supplied. Stable Graves' hyperthyroidism was defined as the absence of progression to ophthalmopathy over 18 months of follow-up. The hyperthyroidism patients were between 18 and 65 years old and newly diagnosed, with a disease duration of less than 2 months. The study excluded patients with uncontrolled infections, other autoimmune diseases, pregnancy or lactation. Diagnoses were based on clinical symptoms, serum thyroxine and TRAb, thyroid ultrasound and orbital computed tomography. Ficoll-Paque density gradient centrifugation was used to isolate PBMCs from 8.5 to 10 ml of fresh peripheral blood. Total RNA was extracted with Trizol reagent, and quality was checked on an Agilent 2100 Bioanalyzer.

This clonotype was sampled from a woman aged 40 to 49 with Graves' hyperthyroidism. The material sequenced was blood. The rearrangement joined TRBV20-1 to TRBJ2-5; the D segment is perhaps TRBD1 or TRBD2, each sharing 5 matched bases. The nucleotide sequence is TGCAGTGTCGAGGGCTCCCAGGGGACCCAGTACTTC. Protein translation: CSVEGSQGTQYF.